This T cell receptor (beta chain) was sequenced during a study of T cells in Graves' hyperthyroidism and ophthalmopathy. Study-wide findings and caveats: Most thyroid-expanded clonotypes above 0.001 were also found in blood.

This clonotype occurred many times. Its matching antigen is unknown. Authors of the study amplified TCR beta CDR3 regions from RNA transcripts. HTBI primers were the set used in a first-round RT-PCR of the TCR CDR3. TCRdb re-called the multiplex PCR reads through MiXCR, storing one row per CDR3 protein. The sample has a few hundred thousand distinct CDR3 sequences; about 18% are singletons. Investigators excluded patients with uncontrolled infection, other autoimmune disease, pregnancy or lactation. The source material was blood. This receptor was obtained from a woman in her late teens or twenties with Graves' hyperthyroidism.

The CDR3 sequence: CASSVSGNIQYF. CDR3 in DNA: TGCGCCAGCAGTGTATCCGGGAACATTCAGTACTTC. This chain links TRBV10-2 with TRBJ2-4; no firm D call. CDR1 is WSHSY, CDR2 SAAADI, per germline. The V gene lost 4 bases and the J gene lost 7 bases, with 8 bases spanning the gap. CDR3 size: 12 residues.